The entry that follows covers one T cell receptor (beta chain) sequence. Seattle's cohort entered during active infection and was followed longitudinally. V lost 8 bases to trimming and J lost 0 bases, with 8 bases between them. The CDR3 runs to 13 residues. Germline V CDR1 and CDR2: SNHLY, FYNNEI. Per the original data handling: Nucleated cell counts were estimated from reference gene primer amplification. The assay was immunoSEQ multiplex PCR, and TCRdb's table has in-frame clones only and misses some. The DNA was the basis for D and trimming; V, J and clone size are from that table. The sample gives roughly 400,000 clones, approximately 87% of which show up once; about 2.1% is in the top ten. The sample belongs to a study of blood T cell repertoires in COVID-19. Turning to the study itself: Acute and convalescent COVID-19 specimens originated in the United States, Italy and Spain. The analysed material was cDNA or gDNA that came from T cells, B-cell-depleted T cells, or PBMCs.

Source material: peripheral blood. The receptor's source is a woman aged 55-75 years with COVID-19, enrolled during active disease. The chain carries TRBV2 and TRBJ1-3; D remains unclear. The CDR3 loop is CASGFLSGNTIYF. CDR3 DNA: TGTGCCAGCGGCTTCCTCTCTGGAAACACCATATATTTT.